This passage covers 20 T cell receptor beta chains from one sample sequenced in a study of cytomegalovirus exposure and HLA in healthy donors. Primers included in the PCR were 60 Vbeta and 13 Jbeta primers. Assay: immunoSEQ multiplex PCR; the TCRdb copy retains only in-frame clones and omits some. The sample carries 180,000 or so clones, approximately 82% recorded once. Sample: PBMCs. The receptors were sampled from a woman aged 40 to 50 in good health and CMV-seropositive.

About this clone: Other DNA sequences of this sample code for an identical CDR3. The gene calls are TRBV4-3 and TRBJ1-3, with TRBD1 matching 7 bases. The CDR3 consists of 18 residues. V was clipped by 1 base and J by 4 bases; unmatched bases: 13. Germline-derived CDR1 and CDR2 are LGHNA and YSLEER. The CDR3 DNA reads as TGCGCCAGCAGCCAAGTAGGAGGAGGGCAGGGGGTAGGAAACACCATATATTTT. The encoded protein is CASSQVGGGQGVGNTIYF.

This chain uses TRBV18 with TRBJ2-1; tentative D call: TRBD2 (5 bases). The CDR3 is 13 residues long. The V gene lost 1 base and the J gene lost 10 bases, with 11 bases spanning the gap. Germline CDR1 is KGHSH and CDR2 is LQKENI. CDR3 nucleotides: TGTGCCAGCTCACCACGGGAGAACGACGAGCAGTTCTTC. Translation: CASSPRENDEQFF.

This rearrangement joins TRBV5-1 to TRBJ2-1; 8 bases align to TRBD2. The CDR3 runs 15 residues. V shed 8 bases and J 6 bases; nucleotides not matched to a gene: 13. CDR1 is SGHRS, CDR2 YFSETQ, per germline. The CDR3 here is CASLEAGGSTNEQFF. CDR3 sequence (DNA): TGCGCCAGTTTGGAGGCGGGAGGCTCGACCAATGAGCAGTTCTTC.

This rearrangement joins TRBV7-2 to TRBJ2-1; tentative D call: TRBD2 (6 bases). The ends were cut back, 0 bases at V and 4 bases at J, with 13 bases in the middle. Germline CDR1 is SGHTA and CDR2 is FQGNSA. The CDR3 has 16 residues. CDR3 sequence reads: CASSLALGSGYNEQFF. The CDR3 DNA reads as TGTGCCAGCAGCTTAGCGCTTGGTAGCGGTTACAATGAGCAGTTCTTC.

The rearrangement links TRBV4-2 to TRBJ1-1; perhaps TRBD1 as D (6 bases). The V gene's germline CDR1 is LGHNA and CDR2 YNFKEQ. There are 18 residues in the CDR3. Trimming pared 0 bases from V and 2 bases from J, leaving 19 bases between. The DNA for the CDR3 is TGTGCCAGCAGCCAAGACCACGGGCCCGGGACACCCAACACTGAAGCTTTCTTT. This gives the protein CASSQDHGPGTPNTEAFF.

The chain employs TRBV28 and TRBJ2-1, with D hard to call. Germline V lookup: CDR1 MDHEN, CDR2 SYDVKM. Trimming took off 0 bases at V and 7 bases at J, with 7 bases between the two ends. The CDR3 is 13 amino acids. CDR3 amino acids: CASSLWGQNEQFF. The CDR3 DNA follows: TGTGCCAGCAGTTTATGGGGCCAAAATGAGCAGTTCTTC.

The chain carries TRBV7-2 and TRBJ2-5; 8 bases align to TRBD2. The ends lost 5 bases at V and 4 bases at J; junction bases unmatched: 6. The length of the CDR3 is 14 residues. Germline V CDR1 and CDR2: SGHTA, FQGNSA. The DNA of the CDR3 is TGTGCCAGCAGCCCAGCGGGAGTACCAGAGACCCAGTACTTC. Amino acids: CASSPAGVPETQYF.

This chain connects TRBV6-7 to TRBJ2-7; D ambiguous. TRBV6-7 counts as an open reading frame of uncertain function. The V end was cut by 0 bases, the J end by 6 bases, with 15 bases between. This CDR3 contains 15 residues. The CDR3 is CASSYSRRVPGEQYF. For the CDR3, the DNA is TGTGCCAGCAGTTACTCGAGACGGGTCCCTGGCGAGCAGTACTTC.

The rearrangement uses TRBV30 and TRBJ1-5; 7 bases fit TRBD1. J was trimmed by 5 bases and V by 4 bases; bases with no gene match: 8. CDR3 size: 14 residues. The V gene's germline CDR1 is GTSNPN and CDR2 SVGIG (reference sequence). CDR3 amino acids: CAWTTRGTDQPQHF. The DNA of the CDR3 is TGTGCCTGGACCACCAGGGGGACCGATCAGCCCCAGCATTTT.

This clone was seen a handful of times. This chain joins TRBV15 and TRBJ1-2; perhaps TRBD1 as D (5 bases). The V end lost 6 bases, the J end lost 4 bases, and 12 bases lay between the germline ends. This CDR3 spans 13 amino acids. Germline lookup yields CDR1 LNHNV and CDR2 YYDKDF (reference sequence). CDR3 loop: CATSHQGTYGYTF. For the CDR3, the DNA is TGTGCCACCAGTCACCAGGGAACCTATGGCTACACCTTC.

The V and J genes are TRBV7-6 and TRBJ1-1; D remains unclear. V lost 4 bases, J lost 1 base, and 10 bases lay in between. Per germline, CDR1 SGHVS and CDR2 FNYEAQ. The CDR3 has 14 residues. The CDR3 nucleotides are TGTGCCAGCAGCTCGATCCCAGGGAACACTGAAGCTTTCTTT. Residues: CASSSIPGNTEAFF. Supplemented by reference TRBV7-6 and TRBJ1-1, the full variable domain reads GAGVSQSPRYKVTKRGQDVALRCDPISGHVSLYWYRQALGQGPEFLTYFNYEAQQDKSGLPNDRFSAERPEGSISTLTIQRTEQRDSAMYRCASSSIPGNTEAFFGQGTRLTVV.

This clone was picked up a small number of times. V usage is TRBV7-6 and J usage is TRBJ2-1, with a weak D call TRBD2 (6 bases). Looked up from germline, CDR1 is SGHVS and CDR2 is FNYEAQ. V was pared by 5 bases and J by 0 bases, with 11 bases between. This CDR3 comprises 15 residues. CDR3 sequence (DNA): TGTGCCAGCAGCCTATATAGCGGCTCCTACAATGAGCAGTTCTTC. It encodes CASSLYSGSYNEQFF.

The CDR3 DNA is TGTGCCAGCAGCTTAGTGGTCAGGGAGGACTATGGCTACACCTTC. It encodes CASSLVVREDYGYTF. The chain recombines TRBV7-6 with TRBJ1-2; TRBD1 might be the D (5 bases). The CDR3 spans 15 residues. Germline V CDR1 and CDR2: SGHVS, FNYEAQ. Trimming cost V 1 base and J 3 bases, with 12 bases left between them.

The chain combines TRBV9 with TRBJ2-1, with TRBD2 as a possible D gene (5 bases). The CDR3 runs 13 residues. Germline V CDR1 and CDR2: SGDLS, YYNGEE. V was pared by 0 bases and J by 6 bases, with 7 bases between. The CDR3 protein is CASSVATINEQFF. Written as DNA, the CDR3 is TGTGCCAGCAGCGTAGCGACTATCAATGAGCAGTTCTTC.

The chain employs TRBV4-2 and TRBJ2-2; D is possibly TRBD1 (5 bases). This CDR3 spans 15 amino acids. The germline V and J ends were trimmed by 1 base and 6 bases, with 12 bases remaining between them. Germline lookup yields CDR1 LGHNA and CDR2 YNFKEQ. The DNA of the CDR3 is TGTGCCAGCAGCCAAGGGGAAATAGGGGCCGGGGAGCTGTTTTTT. It translates to CASSQGEIGAGELFF.

V gene TRBV9 combines with J gene TRBJ1-1; TRBD1 agrees at 8 bases. Germline trimming cut 3 bases from V and 5 bases from J; bases unmatched to any gene: 6. CDR1 is SGDLS and CDR2 is YYNGEE in the germline V gene. The CDR3 loop spans 14 amino acids. DNA of the CDR3: TGTGCCAGCAGCGCCCAGGGGGCAAGTACTGAAGCTTTCTTT. It translates to CASSAQGASTEAFF. Full variable domain (remainder filled in from reference TRBV9 and TRBJ1-1): DSGVTQTPKHLITATGQRVTLRCSPRSGDLSVYWYQQSLDQGLQFLIQYYNGEERAKGNILERFSAQQFPDLHSELNLSSLELGDSALYFCASSAQGASTEAFFGQGTRLTVV.

The chain employs TRBV6-4 and TRBJ2-7; no clear D gene. Trimming cost V 4 bases and J 4 bases, with 11 bases left between them. The CDR3 runs 13 residues. Looked up from germline, CDR1 is MRHNA and CDR2 is SNTAGT. CDR3 in DNA: TGTGCCAGCAGTGTAGAGGCGAATTACGAGCAGTACTTC. This codes for CASSVEANYEQYF.

The chain's CDR3 is CASSQGTVGSPTDTQYF. The CDR3 DNA follows: TGCGCCAGCAGCCAAGGTACCGTCGGGTCGCCCACAGATACGCAGTATTTT. V gene TRBV4-1 combines with J gene TRBJ2-3, with D uncertain. Trimming pared 1 base from V and 2 bases from J, leaving 16 bases between. The CDR3 has 17 residues. Germline V gives CDR1 MGHRA, CDR2 YSYEKL.

This clone has a single count. This chain connects TRBV10-2 to TRBJ2-3; 7 bases are shared with TRBD2. The germline CDR1 and CDR2 sequences are WSHSY and SAAADI. CDR3 length equals 15 residues. V lost 6 bases, J lost 2 bases, and 8 bases stayed unmatched. This CDR3 reads CASSRLAGDTDTQYF. The CDR3 DNA is TGCGCCAGCAGCCGACTGGCGGGAGACACAGATACGCAGTATTTT.

V and J are TRBV7-2 and TRBJ2-3; the D gene is possibly TRBD1 (5 bases). CDR3 size: 14 residues. Germline V gives CDR1 SGHTA, CDR2 FQGNSA. V lost 2 bases and J 5 bases, leaving 11 bases between the germline ends. The CDR3 region is CASSLTDKGDTQYF. The CDR3 nucleotides are TGTGCCAGCAGCTTAACGGACAAGGGAGATACGCAGTATTTT. Full variable domain (outside the CDR3, taken from reference TRBV7-2 and TRBJ2-3): GAGVSQSPSNKVTEKGKDVELRCDPISGHTALYWYRQSLGQGLEFLIYFQGNSAPDKSGLPSDRFSAERTGGSVSTLTIQRTQQEDSAVYLCASSLTDKGDTQYFGPGTRLTVL.